This TCR beta chain derives from a study of blood T cell repertoires in COVID-19. Study background: COVID-19 samples collected from the United States, Italy and Spain covered acute and convalescent phases. Sample material is recorded as cDNA or gDNA derived from T cells, B-cell-depleted T cells, or PBMCs.

Generated by immunoSEQ multiplex PCR, the TCRdb table keeps only in-frame clones and is missing some. The data contain roughly 100,000 clones, about four fifths of them singletons. This CDR3 comprises 15 residues. Trimming cost V 9 bases and J 4 bases; bases outside gene matches: 8. Germline V gene sequence: CDR1 SNHLY, CDR2 FYNNEI. This clonotype originated in a human donor in a cohort sampled during active COVID-19. The sequenced sample consisted of peripheral blood. This chain uses TRBV2 with TRBJ2-3; TRBD2 aligns across 12 bases. The CDR3 region has the DNA TGTGCCAGTAAACTAGCGGGGGGTTTTTCAGATACGCAGTATTTT. Translated: CASKLAGGFSDTQYF.